This T cell receptor (beta chain) appears in the sequencing data of a study of cytomegalovirus exposure and HLA in healthy donors. As concerns this clone: What it binds is unknown.

Overall study findings and caveats: Looking again later, the authors saw that most CMV-associated TCR beta chains seemed HLA-restricted.

Vbeta (60) and Jbeta (13) primers were used in the PCR. Per the original methods: A follow-up analysis tallied 73 million or so unique TCR beta chains, roughly 11 million shared. Assay: immunoSEQ multiplex PCR; the TCRdb copy retains only in-frame clones and omits some. For V, J and clone size, that table is used; D and trimming come from the DNA. The sample lists fewer than 100,000 clones, over 75% occurring once. Germline lookup yields CDR1 LNHDA and CDR2 SQIVND (reference sequence). This CDR3 has 16 amino acids. V lost 6 bases, J lost 4 bases, and 14 bases stayed unmatched. The V and J genes are TRBV19 and TRBJ1-2; 7 bases match TRBD1. This sequence was found in a male donor in good health and CMV-seropositive. Sequencing was done on a sample of PBMCs. CDR3 sequence reads: CASSQSPSGTAYGYTF. CDR3 DNA sequence: TGTGCCAGTAGCCAATCCCCATCCGGGACAGCCTATGGCTACACCTTC.